This passage covers 10 T cell receptor beta chains from one sample sequenced in a study of post-analysis software for immune sequencing data. Study-level results: Five or six TRBV segments, TRBV5-6, TRBV5-1 and TRBV20-1 among them, were found more frequent in patients than controls.

Unique-molecular-identifier-tagged TCR beta cDNA libraries were used. In TCRdb, the PCR reads were re-called with MiXCR into one record per CDR3 protein. The sample carries hundreds of thousands of distinct CDR3 sequences, 25% to 30% recorded once. Their antigens are not known. Input material: blood. These receptors were taken from a girl aged 10-17 years with multiple sclerosis.

The chain carries TRBV20-1 and TRBJ2-3; 7 bases agree with TRBD2. CDR1 and CDR2 from the germline V gene are DFQATT and SNEGSKA (reference sequence). This CDR3 region has 13 residues. The J segment lost 4 bases and the V segment lost 3 bases, leaving 4 bases of the junction unmatched. As DNA, the CDR3 is TGCAGTGCTAGGGGAGGGCTCCCAGATACGCAGTATTTT. It encodes CSARGGLPDTQYF.

This clonotype has more than one count but fewer than ten. This chain uses TRBV10-3 with TRBJ2-1; no definite D call. The ends were cut back, 0 bases at V and 10 bases at J, with 16 bases in the middle. Germline V gene lookup returns CDR1 ENHRY and CDR2 SYGVKD. This CDR3 has 15 amino acids. CDR3 DNA: TGTGCCATCAGTGAGTCGCAAACCCCCCGACAAGAGCAGTTCTTC. Protein product: CAISESQTPRQEQFF.

The rearrangement uses TRBV24-1 and TRBJ2-1; 10 bases agree with TRBD2. Trimming at V came to 1 base and at J to 5 bases, leaving 4 bases not matched to a gene. The CDR3 contains 16 residues. Germline lookup yields CDR1 KGHDR and CDR2 SFDVKD. CDR3 residues: CATSDFGLAADNEQFF. CDR3 bases: TGTGCCACCAGTGATTTCGGACTAGCGGCGGACAATGAGCAGTTCTTC.

This sequence joins TRBV5-1 and TRBJ2-1, with TRBD1 identical over 9 bases. V shed 4 bases, J shed 9 bases, and the junction held 11 bases outside the gene matches. Germline CDR1 and CDR2: SGHRS and YFSETQ. This CDR3 is 15 amino acids long. The CDR3 region has the DNA TGCGCCAGCAGCCTATACCGGGACAGGGTACGTGAGCAGTTCTTC. As protein: CASSLYRDRVREQFF. The full variable domain, in which reference TRBV5-1 and TRBJ2-1 provide the parts outside the CDR3, is KAGVTQTPRYLIKTRGQQVTLSCSPISGHRSVSWYQQTPGQGLQFLFEYFSETQRNKGNFPGRFSGRQFSNSRSEMNVSTLELGDSALYLCASSLYRDRVREQFFGPGTRLTVL.

This clonotype was recorded a few times. This rearrangement joins TRBV28 to TRBJ2-1; D is unclear. The CDR3 is 12 residues long. Germline V CDR1 and CDR2: MDHEN, SYDVKM. Between the trimmed V and J ends, which lost 6 bases and 7 bases, there was a span of 10 bases. The CDR3 sequence: CASRDGWNEQFF. CDR3 in DNA: TGTGCCAGCAGGGACGGATGGAATGAGCAGTTCTTC.

About this clonotype: A read error may be the cause here, since a much bigger clone is one base away. V usage is TRBV20-1 and J usage is TRBJ2-1; 7 bases are shared with TRBD2. This CDR3 comprises 16 residues. V lost 6 bases to trimming and J lost 13 bases; unmatched junction nucleotides: 24. CDR1 DFQATT and CDR2 SNEGSKA come from the germline V gene (reference sequence). CDR3 residues: CSAPSRRGRFRMEQFF. CDR3 coding DNA: TGCAGTGCCCCATCCCGGCGCGGGAGATTTAGAATGGAACAGTTCTTC.

The chain employs TRBV16 and TRBJ2-1, with 11 bases identical to TRBD2. V was clipped by 1 base and J by 5 bases; unmatched bases: 7. Germline V gene lookup returns CDR1 KGHSY and CDR2 FQNENV. This CDR3 region has 17 residues. The CDR3 DNA reads TGTGCCAGCAGCCAATTTTTATTAGCGGGAGGGCACAATGAGCAGTTCTTC. It is translated as CASSQFLLAGGHNEQFF.

This chain joins TRBV28 and TRBJ1-2, with no clear D. Trimming pared 2 bases from V and 4 bases from J, leaving 17 bases between. CDR1 is MDHEN, CDR2 SYDVKM, per germline. CDR3 length: 16 residues. CDR3 sequence reads: CASSLLRAGESYGYTF. The CDR3 nucleotides are TGTGCCAGCAGTTTACTTAGGGCCGGTGAGAGCTATGGCTACACCTTC.

This clonotype appeared a few times. The CDR3 reads CASSGQIEAPLHF. Written as DNA, the CDR3 is TGTGCCAGCAGCGGACAGATAGAGGCACCCCTCCACTTT. V is TRBV12-3 or TRBV12-4 and J is TRBJ1-6; a weak D match, TRBD1 (6 bases). Trimming took off 6 bases at V and 11 bases at J, with 14 bases between the two ends. The CDR3 has 13 residues.

This clonotype came up many times. The rearrangement uses TRBV10-3 and TRBJ2-1; 13 bases align to TRBD2. This CDR3 is built from 17 residues. Germline CDR1 reads ENHRY; CDR2 reads SYGVKD. With V trimmed by 4 bases and J by 5 bases, 8 bases remained unmatched. In nucleotides, the CDR3 is TGTGCCATCAGTGGAGACGGACTAGCGGGAGCTCACAATGAGCAGTTCTTC. Residues: CAISGDGLAGAHNEQFF.